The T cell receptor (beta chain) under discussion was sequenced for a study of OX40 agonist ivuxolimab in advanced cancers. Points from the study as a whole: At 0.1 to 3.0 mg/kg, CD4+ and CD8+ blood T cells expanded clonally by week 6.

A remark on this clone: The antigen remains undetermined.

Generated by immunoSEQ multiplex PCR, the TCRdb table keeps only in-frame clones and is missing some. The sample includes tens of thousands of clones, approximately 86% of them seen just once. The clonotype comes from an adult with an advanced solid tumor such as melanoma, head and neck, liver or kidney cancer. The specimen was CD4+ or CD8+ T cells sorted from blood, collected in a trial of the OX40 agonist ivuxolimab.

The CDR3 coding sequence is TGTGCCTGGAGTTGGACGGCTTCAGTCACTGAAGCTTTCTTT. It specifies CAWSWTASVTEAFF. The chain carries TRBV30 and TRBJ1-1; D unclear. The CDR3 contains 14 residues. V was clipped by 2 bases and J by 4 bases, with 14 bases between them. Germline CDR1 GTSNPN, CDR2 SVGIG (reference sequence).